The clone carrying this TCR beta chain has more than one count but fewer than ten. Its specificity is not known. TCRdb redid the calling of the 5' RACE reads with MiXCR, one entry per CDR3 protein. The table includes 300,000 to 350,000 distinct CDR3 sequences, roughly a fifth detected once. From germline, CDR1 is SGHTA and CDR2 FQGNSA. The CDR3 contains 16 residues. With 2 bases removed from V and 1 base from J, the gap between germline ends came to 11 bases. The data belong to a study of T-cell memory formation after mild COVID-19. The overall study: Clustering of TCRs was largely donor specific. Study-wide results and caveats: CD4/CD8 balance characterized clones contracting day 15 to 85, and CD4+ skew characterized later expanders. The study detected some responding clones in pre-infection memory, suggesting cross-reactive memory joined. Contracting CD4+ clones lay largely in CM and EM, with CD8+ ones residing in EMRA.

The receptor was derived from a man aged 18 to 35 who had mild COVID-19 (a few samples of this study predate the infection). Cell type and time point are not known. The chain links TRBV7-2 to TRBJ2-2, with no clear D. Sequencing was done on a sample of PBMCs or a T cell subset sorted from them (not recorded which). The CDR3 DNA reads as TGTGCCAGCAGCTTAAGGTGGGCCAGGAACACCGGGGAGCTGTTTTTT. As protein: CASSLRWARNTGELFF.